The 21 T cell receptor beta chains presented below share a single source sample, sequenced in a study of CD4 and CD8 cells across lung adenocarcinoma regions. Each CDR3 protein is one row after TCRdb ran MiXCR on the PCR reads. The sample has 6,700 or so distinct CDR3 sequences, over 40% seen once; the top ten hold about 18%. Material: CD8+ T cells from the center of a lung tumor. The receptor set was obtained from a female donor with lung adenocarcinoma. The CD4 and CD8 labels of this study may be unreliable.

This clonotype was counted only a few times. One junction end disagrees with the germline gene, perhaps due to a read error. CDR3 bases: TGTCGCGGCACGGGGGGGGGGGCCAAAGACACGCAGTATTTC. This gives the protein CRGTGGGAKDTQYF. The gene calls are TRBV10-3 and TRBJ2-4, with 8 bases aligning to TRBD2. Germline V gene lookup returns CDR1 ENHRY and CDR2 SYGVKD. This CDR3 has 14 residues.

This clonotype was observed a handful of times. V is TRBV5-4 and J is TRBJ1-3; D is undetermined. The CDR3 is 13 amino acids. V lost 4 bases, J lost 4 bases, and 9 bases lay in between. CDR1 and CDR2 from the germline V gene are SGHNT and YYREEE (reference sequence). The CDR3, as DNA: TGTGCCAGCAGCCAGGCCGGGGGAAACACCATATATTTT. The encoded protein is CASSQAGGNTIYF.

Concerning this clonotype itself: One junction end disagrees with the germline gene, perhaps due to a read error. The CDR3 protein is CAGGARGIGKNTQYF. Written as DNA, the CDR3 is TGTGCCGGCGGCGCCCGCGGCATAGGCAAAAACACTCAGTACTTC. J is TRBJ2-4 and V is TRBV6-1; no clear D gene. CDR1 is MNHNS, CDR2 SASEGT, per germline. The CDR3 runs 15 residues.

This clonotype was detected a few times. The chain employs TRBV5-1 and TRBJ2-3; D possibly uses TRBD1 or TRBD2 (6 bases each). This CDR3 region has 14 residues. V was shortened by 3 bases and J by 3 bases, with 11 bases between the two germline ends. The germline gives CDR1 SGHRS, CDR2 YFSETQ. DNA of the CDR3: TGCGCCAGCAGCTGGCAGGGGAGGACAGATACGCAGTATTTT. This encodes CASSWQGRTDTQYF.

This sequence joins TRBV12-3 or TRBV12-4 and TRBJ2-7; possibly TRBD1 for D (6 bases). V lost 3 bases and J lost 5, with 11 bases in between. The CDR3 spans 13 residues. The CDR3 coding sequence is TGTGCCAGCAGTTTTGCCAGGGGAGACGAGCAGTACTTC. It specifies CASSFARGDEQYF.

Turning to this clonotype: The junction departs from the called germline gene at one end, perhaps through a read error. The V gene is TRBV12-3 or TRBV12-4, the J gene TRBJ2-3; 7 bases agree with TRBD2. The CDR3 totals 14 residues. CDR3 loop: CASSCGGDGDTQYF. Here the CDR3 DNA reads TGTGCGAGCAGTTGTGGGGGGGACGGAGATACCCAGTATTTT.

By proportion, this clonotype is medium-sized. The chain is built from TRBV7-6 and TRBJ2-1; 10 nucleotides match TRBD2. The V segment lost 5 bases and the J segment 6 bases; nucleotides outside the gene matches: 10. CDR1 and CDR2 (germline): SGHVS, FNYEAQ. The CDR3 runs to 16 residues. In nucleotides, the CDR3 is TGTGCCAGCAGCCCCGGGACTAGCGATGGGTTCAATGAGCAGTTCTTC. Residues: CASSPGTSDGFNEQFF.

CDR3: CASSLSTGGSEDQFF. CDR3 nucleotide sequence: TGTGCCAGCAGCCTTTCCACTGGGGGGTCTGAGGACCAGTTCTTC. V gene TRBV6-1 combines with J gene TRBJ2-5, with D possibly being TRBD2 (6 bases). The J call may not be correct, given that the DNA end is closer to TRBJ2-1. Per the germline V gene, CDR1 is MNHNS and CDR2 is SASEGT. This CDR3 region has 15 residues.

J is TRBJ1-1 and V is TRBV7-6, with 11 bases that match TRBD1. Per the germline V gene, CDR1 is SGHVS and CDR2 is FNYEAQ. The CDR3 spans 17 residues. J was trimmed by 0 bases and V by 3 bases; bases with no gene match: 6. CDR3 loop: CASSLDRGQLMNTEAFF. For the CDR3, the DNA is TGTGCCAGCAGCTTGGACAGGGGGCAACTCATGAACACTGAAGCTTTCTTT. The whole variable domain, filled in from reference TRBV7-6 and TRBJ1-1, reads GAGVSQSPRYKVTKRGQDVALRCDPISGHVSLYWYRQALGQGPEFLTYFNYEAQQDKSGLPNDRFSAERPEGSISTLTIQRTEQRDSAMYRCASSLDRGQLMNTEAFFGQGTRLTVV.

The rearrangement links TRBV7-3 to TRBJ2-3; 8 bases are a match to TRBD2. Matching the DNA end better, TRBJ2-1 makes the J call doubtful. CDR1 and CDR2 (germline): SGHTA, FQGTGA. The CDR3 is 15 amino acids. The chain's CDR3 is CASSSTGTRGGEQFF. CDR3 nucleotides: TGTGCCAGCAGCTCTACCGGGACTAGGGGAGGTGAGCAGTTCTTC.

This clonotype has just a few counts. The V and J genes are TRBV20-1 and TRBJ2-3, with 7 nucleotides matching TRBD2. Trimming removed 2 bases from V and 2 bases from J; junction bases left unmatched: 4. Germline V gene lookup returns CDR1 DFQATT and CDR2 SNEGSKA (reference sequence). The CDR3 totals 14 residues. The CDR3 here is CSARRAGFTDTQYF. In nucleotides, the CDR3 is TGCAGTGCTAGACGAGCGGGGTTCACAGATACGCAGTATTTT.

This sequence joins TRBV5-6 and TRBJ1-2; 9 bases match TRBD1. V lost 0 bases and J lost 8; bases outside the gene matches: 5. Germline V gene data show CDR1 as SGHDT and CDR2 as YYEEEE. CDR3 length equals 14 residues. The DNA for the CDR3 is TGTGCCAGCAGCTTGGCCGGGACAGGGCGAGGCTACACCTTC. Protein product: CASSLAGTGRGYTF.

The chain uses TRBV6-8 and TRBJ2-3; D may be TRBD1 or TRBD2 (5 bases each). Trimming cost V 11 bases and J 1 base, with 16 bases left between them. Germline CDR1 and CDR2: MNHGY and SAAAGT. The CDR3 is 14 residues long. The CDR3 region is CAGTGQIGTDTQYF. The CDR3 region has the DNA TGTGCCGGCACGGGGCAGATCGGCACAGATACGCAGTATTTT.

This clonotype was found many times. This sequence joins TRBV5-6 and TRBJ2-1; 9 bases map to TRBD1. The CDR3 runs to 15 residues. The V segment lost 5 bases and the J segment 2 bases; nucleotides outside the gene matches: 5. The germline V gene encodes CDR1 SGHDT and CDR2 YYEEEE. The CDR3: CASSQRDRAYNEQFF. The DNA of the CDR3 is TGTGCCAGCAGTCAGCGGGACAGGGCCTACAATGAGCAGTTCTTC.

The genes are TRBV27 and TRBJ2-4; a possible D gene is TRBD1 (6 bases). The germline V gene encodes CDR1 MNHEY and CDR2 SMNVEV (reference sequence). The CDR3 spans 14 residues. The ends were cut back, 6 bases at V and 13 bases at J, with 22 bases in the middle. The CDR3 region is CASSSPGQSETQYF. CDR3 bases: TGTGCCAGCAGCTCCCCCGGACAGTCAGAGACGCAGTACTTC.

The table lists this clonotype with a few counts. The chain carries TRBV19 and TRBJ2-5; D is undetermined. Trimming pared 7 bases from V and 1 base from J, leaving 10 bases between. This CDR3 has 13 residues. CDR1 and CDR2 from the germline V gene are LNHDA and SQIVND (reference sequence). The CDR3 protein is CASKRQFQETQYF. The CDR3 nucleotides read TGTGCCAGTAAACGGCAGTTCCAAGAGACCCAGTACTTC.

Sample share makes this clonotype medium-sized. The V and J genes are TRBV5-1 and TRBJ2-2; D remains unclear. Per germline, CDR1 SGHRS and CDR2 YFSETQ. CDR3 length: 13 amino acids. The ends were cut back, 2 bases at V and 3 bases at J, with 5 bases in the middle. The CDR3 nucleotides are TGCGCCAGCAGCTTCCGGGACACCGGGGAGCTGTTTTTT. Residues: CASSFRDTGELFF.

To note about this clonotype: The junction departs from the called germline gene at one end, perhaps through a read error. The gene calls are TRBV6-1 and TRBJ2-3, with D tentatively TRBD1 (6 bases). Germline lookup yields CDR1 MNHNS and CDR2 SASEGT. The CDR3 consists of 15 residues. CDR3 coding DNA: TGTGCCAGCAGCTCAGTGGTGGGGGACACAGATACGCAGTACTTT. The encoded protein is CASSSVVGDTDTQYF.

The chain links TRBV4-3 to TRBJ2-1, with D perhaps matching TRBD1 or TRBD2 (6 bases each). CDR3 length equals 15 residues. V was clipped by 1 base and J by 3 bases, with 10 bases between them. In germline, CDR1 is LGHNA, CDR2 YSLEER. CDR3 amino acids: CASSQAEGGYNEQFF. Here the CDR3 DNA reads TGCGCCAGCAGCCAAGCGGAGGGGGGCTACAATGAGCAGTTCTTC.

The chain recombines TRBV9 with TRBJ2-1; D possibly corresponds to TRBD2 (5 bases). This CDR3 is built from 12 residues. Per the germline V gene, CDR1 is SGDLS and CDR2 is YYNGEE. V was trimmed by 4 bases and J by 7 bases, leaving 9 bases between them. CDR3 in amino acids: CASSRTGNEQFF. DNA for the CDR3: TGTGCCAGCAGCCGAACGGGGAATGAGCAGTTCTTC.

There are a few counts of this clonotype. One base away lies a much larger clone, so this may be a sequencing read error. The chain couples TRBV5-1 to TRBJ2-1; 7 bases are a match to TRBD2. The DNA end is a closer match to TRBJ2-7, so the J assignment may be wrong. The germline gives CDR1 SGHRS, CDR2 YFSETQ. This CDR3 spans 15 amino acids. Written as DNA, the CDR3 is TGCGCCAGCAGCTTGGGGCAGGCAGCGGGGAATGAGCAGTACTTC. This codes for CASSLGQAAGNEQYF.